Following are 18 T cell receptor beta chains from one sample sequenced in a study of blood T cell repertoires in COVID-19. Method: immunoSEQ multiplex PCR; TCRdb's copy keeps in-frame clones and lacks some. The table shows around 700,000 clones, with over 80% occurring only once. Specimen: peripheral blood. The source of these receptors is a woman between 18 and 29 years old with acute or convalescent COVID-19.

This chain connects TRBV6-6 to TRBJ1-6, with unresolved D. The CDR3 is 15 residues long. Trimming removed 8 bases at V and 0 bases at J, with 11 bases between. In germline, CDR1 is MNHNY, CDR2 SVGAGI (reference sequence). The CDR3 here is CASGIRGSYNSPLHF. CDR3 coding DNA: TGTGCCAGCGGTATCCGGGGCTCCTATAATTCACCCCTCCACTTT.

The rearrangement joins TRBV7-2 to TRBJ1-6, with 7 bases fitting TRBD1. After removal of 1 base from V and 9 bases from J, the junction contained 9 bases not matched to a gene. This CDR3 is 16 amino acids long. Germline V lookup: CDR1 SGHTA, CDR2 FQGNSA. The CDR3 region is CASSLVGRGRRSPLHF. The DNA of the CDR3 is TGTGCCAGCAGCTTAGTGGGCAGGGGGAGGCGTTCACCCCTCCACTTT.

The J gene is TRBJ1-4, the V gene TRBV7-2, with D possibly being TRBD1 (5 bases). Trimming cost V 4 bases and J 3 bases, with 15 bases left between them. CDR3 length: 16 residues. The germline gives CDR1 SGHTA, CDR2 FQGNSA. The CDR3 loop is CASSSQGNGANEKLFF. DNA of the CDR3: TGTGCCAGCAGCTCGCAGGGAAATGGAGCTAATGAAAAACTGTTTTTT. The full variable domain, with the rest looked up from reference TRBV7-2 and TRBJ1-4, is GAGVSQSPSNKVTEKGKDVELRCDPISGHTALYWYRQSLGQGLEFLIYFQGNSAPDKSGLPSDRFSAERTGGSVSTLTIQRTQQEDSAVYLCASSSQGNGANEKLFFGSGTQLSVL.

The chain joins TRBV21-1 to TRBJ2-5; the table's TRBD1 call for D was not verified on the DNA. TRBV21-1 is a recognized pseudogene. This CDR3 comprises 15 residues. Here the CDR3 DNA reads TGTGCCAGCAGCAAAGAGGCCAGGTTAGAAGAGACCCAGTACTTC. It specifies CASSKEARLEETQYF.

The CDR3 here is CANPGANSNQPQHF. The CDR3 DNA follows: TGTGCCAACCCAGGGGCTAATAGCAATCAGCCCCAGCATTTT. V and J are TRBV6-5 and TRBJ1-5; perhaps TRBD1 as D (6 bases). This CDR3 region has 14 residues. Germline assignment: CDR1 MNHEY and CDR2 SVGAGI. V lost 10 bases to trimming and J lost 0 bases, with 13 bases between them.

This chain connects TRBV15 to TRBJ2-3; 11 bases line up with TRBD1. Germline trimming cut 5 bases from V and 7 bases from J; bases unmatched to any gene: 8. CDR1 and CDR2 (germline): LNHNV, YYDKDF (reference sequence). The CDR3 contains 15 residues. DNA for the CDR3: TGTGCCACCAGCTCCGGGACAGGGGGTCTAAATACGCAGTATTTT. This gives the protein CATSSGTGGLNTQYF.

V is TRBV19 and J is TRBJ2-2; 8 bases are a match to TRBD1. V shed 7 bases, J shed 6 bases, and the junction held 7 bases outside the gene matches. Germline V gene data show CDR1 as LNHDA and CDR2 as SQIVND (reference sequence). The CDR3 consists of 14 residues. This chain's CDR3 is CASTPQDRAGELFF. CDR3 nucleotide sequence: TGTGCCAGTACCCCCCAGGACAGGGCCGGGGAGCTGTTTTTT.

The chain couples TRBV6-6 to TRBJ1-5, with 8 bases lining up with TRBD1. The CDR3 extends over 17 amino acids. Germline assignment: CDR1 MNHNY and CDR2 SVGAGI (reference sequence). Trimming removed 6 bases from V and 1 base from J; junction bases left unmatched: 11. CDR3 region: CASSLRGPGGSNQPQHF. The CDR3 bases are TGTGCCAGCAGCCTCAGGGGGCCCGGCGGGAGCAATCAGCCCCAGCATTTT.

The chain uses TRBV2 and TRBJ1-1, with D maybe TRBD1 (5 bases). The CDR3 has 13 amino acids. Germline-derived CDR1 and CDR2 are SNHLY and FYNNEI. Deletions cut 3 bases from V and 10 bases from J, with 15 bases between. For the CDR3, the DNA is TGTGCCAGCAGTGAGTTCAGGGATGCGGTAGCTTTCTTT. It is translated as CASSEFRDAVAFF. Together with reference TRBV2 and TRBJ1-1, the CDR3 gives the full variable domain: EPEVTQTPSHQVTQMGQEVILRCVPISNHLYFYWYRQILGQKVEFLVSFYNNEISEKSEIFDDQFSVERPDGSNFTLKIRSTKLEDSAMYFCASSEFRDAVAFFGQGTRLTVV.

The chain combines TRBV4-3 with TRBJ1-5, with D unresolved. The CDR3 covers 13 residues. Germline V gene sequence: CDR1 LGHNA, CDR2 YSLEER. The ends were cut back, 0 bases at V and 6 bases at J, with 6 bases in the middle. CDR3 nucleotide sequence: TGCGCCAGCAGCCAAGAGGCGGGTCAGCCCCAGCATTTT. Translation: CASSQEAGQPQHF.

The rearrangement links TRBV6-5 to TRBJ2-7; maybe TRBD1 (6 bases). The V and J ends lost 2 bases and 6 bases respectively, with 11 bases between them. The CDR3 runs to 13 residues. Germline CDR1 and CDR2: MNHEY and SVGAGI. The CDR3 region is CASSYGGGCEQYF. In nucleotides, the CDR3 is TGTGCCAGCAGTTACGGGGGCGGTTGCGAGCAGTACTTC.

A few counts support this clone. V usage is TRBV24-1 and J usage is TRBJ2-1; 10 nucleotides line up with TRBD1. Trimming removed 5 bases from V and 10 bases from J; junction bases left unmatched: 7. The CDR3 covers 14 residues. The germline gives CDR1 KGHDR, CDR2 SFDVKD. As DNA, the CDR3 is TGTGCCACCAGTGCTGGGACAGGGGATTACGAGCAGTTCTTC. Translation gives CATSAGTGDYEQFF.

The rearrangement links TRBV5-1 to TRBJ2-2; 7 nucleotides agree with TRBD1. V lost 1 base to trimming and J lost 0 bases; unmatched junction nucleotides: 9. CDR1 is SGHRS and CDR2 is YFSETQ in the germline V gene. This CDR3 contains 18 residues. The CDR3 DNA is TGCGCCAGCAGCTTGCGGACAGGATACAACGCGAACACCGGGGAGCTGTTTTTT. This translates into CASSLRTGYNANTGELFF.

This chain uses TRBV19 with TRBJ1-5, with D perhaps matching TRBD1 (5 bases). CDR3 length: 14 amino acids. V was clipped by 10 bases and J by 4 bases, with 17 bases between them. Germline values: CDR1 LNHDA, CDR2 SQIVND (reference sequence). The CDR3 protein is CAIGGRGDNQPQHF. The CDR3, as DNA: TGTGCCATCGGGGGACGGGGGGATAATCAGCCCCAGCATTTT.

The chain uses TRBV13 and TRBJ2-7; unclear D gene. This CDR3 region has 11 residues. Germline V gives CDR1 PRHDT, CDR2 FYEKMQ (reference sequence). V lost 4 bases, J lost 3 bases, and 4 bases lay in between. The CDR3: CASSSNYEQYF. DNA for the CDR3: TGTGCCAGCAGCTCTAACTACGAGCAGTACTTC.

The table lists this clone with a count of one. The chain has TRBV6-5 and TRBJ1-2; 7 bases map to TRBD1. Germline loops: CDR1 MNHEY, CDR2 SVGAGI. This CDR3 contains 16 residues. J was trimmed by 5 bases and V by 3 bases; bases with no gene match: 12. As DNA, the CDR3 is TGTGCCAGCAGTTATCCCGGTGTAGGGGGCATGTATGGCTACACCTTC. Translation: CASSYPGVGGMYGYTF.

This chain uses TRBV19 with TRBJ1-4; 7 bases line up with TRBD1. J gave up 8 bases and V 3 bases, and 9 bases lay outside the gene matches. The germline V gene encodes CDR1 LNHDA and CDR2 SQIVND (reference sequence). The CDR3 is made up of 15 amino acids. CDR3 residues: CASSMGEGASEKLFF. The CDR3 DNA sequence: TGTGCCAGTAGTATGGGCGAGGGGGCGTCGGAAAAACTGTTTTTT.

This chain connects TRBV5-1 to TRBJ2-7; 7 positions match TRBD1. V was clipped by 2 bases and J by 4 bases; unmatched bases: 6. Germline values: CDR1 SGHRS, CDR2 YFSETQ. This CDR3 spans 14 amino acids. The CDR3 reads CASSLNRGGYEQYF. The CDR3 bases are TGCGCCAGCAGCTTAAACAGGGGCGGTTACGAGCAGTACTTC.